The 2 T cell receptor beta chains below all came from one sample that was sequenced in a study of regulatory T cells in long-lasting Graves disease. Indicated time point: newly diagnosed GD, antithyroid drugs for less than 3 months. PBMC-extracted RNA yielded the TCR library. TCR beta libraries were built with iRepertoire HTBI primers and Arm-PCR of CDR3 regions. TCRdb passed the multiplex PCR reads through MiXCR, listing each CDR3 protein once. Of 350,000 to 500,000 distinct CDR3 sequences in the sample, around 17% were seen once. These records were also assigned to another study, of T cells in Graves' hyperthyroidism and ophthalmopathy.

Sequencing used peripheral blood mononuclear cells (PBMCs), obtained at new diagnosis, from a patient treated with antithyroid drugs. The receptors were sampled from a woman aged 18-29 years with Graves disease.

This clonotype was recorded at least ten times. This chain connects TRBV29-1 to TRBJ2-1, with 9 bases that match TRBD1. The CDR3 spans 17 residues. J lost 1 base, V lost 4 bases, and 11 bases had no gene match. Germline V lookup: CDR1 SQVTM, CDR2 ANQGSEA. CDR3 nucleotides: TGCAGCGTTGGGGCAACCGGGACAGGGAAATCCTACAATGAGCAGTTCTTC. Translated: CSVGATGTGKSYNEQFF.

This clonotype came up many times. J is TRBJ1-4 and V is TRBV28; the D gene is possibly TRBD1 (6 bases). V lost 10 bases and J 8 bases, leaving 17 bases between the germline ends. Germline V gene data show CDR1 as MDHEN and CDR2 as SYDVKM. The CDR3 consists of 13 residues. CDR3 nucleotides: TGTGCCACCACTTCCGGGACACAAGAAAAACTGTTTTTT. This encodes CATTSGTQEKLFF.